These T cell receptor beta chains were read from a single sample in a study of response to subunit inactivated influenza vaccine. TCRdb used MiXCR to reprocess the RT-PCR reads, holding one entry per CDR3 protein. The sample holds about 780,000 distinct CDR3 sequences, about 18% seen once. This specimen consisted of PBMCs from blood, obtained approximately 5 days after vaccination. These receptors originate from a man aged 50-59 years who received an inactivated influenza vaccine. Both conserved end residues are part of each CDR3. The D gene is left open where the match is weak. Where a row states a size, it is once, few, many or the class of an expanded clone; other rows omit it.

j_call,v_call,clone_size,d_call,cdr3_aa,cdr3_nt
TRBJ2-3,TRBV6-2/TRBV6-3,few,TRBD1,CASSYSMQGAGDTQYF,TGTGCCAGCAGTTACTCTATGCAGGGGGCAGGAGATACGCAGTATTTT
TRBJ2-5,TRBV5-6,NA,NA,CASNLMGPPETQYF,TGTGCCAGCAACTTGATGGGCCCCCCGGAGACCCAGTACTTC
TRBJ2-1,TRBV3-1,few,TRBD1,CASSQDLAGQGSYNEQFF,TGTGCCAGCAGCCAAGACCTCGCGGGACAGGGATCCTACAATGAGCAGTTCTTC
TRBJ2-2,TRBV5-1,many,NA,CASSLRAGANTGELFF,TGCGCCAGCAGCTTGCGTGCAGGGGCGAACACCGGGGAGCTGTTTTTT
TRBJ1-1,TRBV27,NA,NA,CASSPLVGTNTEAFF,TGTGCCAGCAGCCCCTTGGTAGGGACGAACACTGAAGCTTTCTTT
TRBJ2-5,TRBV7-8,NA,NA,CASSLGSIETQYF,TGTGCCAGCAGCTTAGGATCGATTGAGACCCAGTACTTC
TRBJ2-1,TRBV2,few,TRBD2,CASSVSGGLVKAEQFF,TGTGCCAGCAGTGTCTCTGGCGGACTAGTTAAAGCTGAGCAGTTCTTC
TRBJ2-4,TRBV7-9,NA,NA,CASSRSLDMWSKNIQYF,TGTGCCAGCAGCCGATCACTGGACATGTGGTCCAAAAACATTCAGTACTTC
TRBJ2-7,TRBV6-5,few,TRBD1,CASSTRQGGEQYF,TGTGCCAGCAGTACCCGACAGGGTGGGGAGCAGTACTTC
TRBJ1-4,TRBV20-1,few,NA,CSARYFGGTNEKLFF,TGCAGTGCTAGATACTTCGGCGGGACTAATGAAAAACTGTTTTTT
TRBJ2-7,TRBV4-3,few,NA,CASSQDSTGHSSYEQYF,TGCGCCAGCAGCCAAGATTCAACGGGACACAGCTCCTACGAGCAGTACTTC
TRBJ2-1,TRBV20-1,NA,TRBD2,CSAAPGLAGVSQFF,TGCAGTGCTGCCCCGGGACTAGCGGGAGTTTCACAGTTCTTC
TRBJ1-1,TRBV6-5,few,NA,CASSYLPRVRRNTEAFF,TGTGCCAGCAGTTACTTACCGAGGGTCAGAAGGAACACTGAAGCTTTCTTT
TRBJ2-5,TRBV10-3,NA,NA,CAISDRDIQETQYF,TGTGCCATCAGTGACCGGGACATCCAAGAGACCCAGTACTTC
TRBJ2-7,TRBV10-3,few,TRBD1,CAIKQGPKFYEQYF,TGTGCCATAAAACAGGGGCCGAAGTTCTACGAGCAGTACTTC
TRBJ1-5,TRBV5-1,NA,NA,CASSLGGAGSNQPQHF,TGCGCCAGCAGCTTGGGGGGGGCAGGGAGCAATCAGCCCCAGCATTTT
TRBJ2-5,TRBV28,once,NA,CASSSNRVVRETQYF,TGTGCCAGCAGTTCCAACAGGGTTGTTAGAGAGACCCAGTACTTC
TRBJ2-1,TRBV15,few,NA,CATSRQDRREQFF,TGTGCCACCAGCAGGCAGGATAGGCGTGAGCAGTTCTTC
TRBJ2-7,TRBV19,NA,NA,CASSLGGQLNYEQYF,TGTGCCAGTAGTTTGGGAGGACAGTTAAACTACGAGCAGTACTTC
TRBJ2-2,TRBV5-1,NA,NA,CASSLSAWEAGELFF,TGCGCCAGCAGCTTGTCAGCCTGGGAGGCCGGGGAGCTGTTTTTT
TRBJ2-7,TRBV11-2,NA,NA,CASNPGGGPSDEQYF,TGTGCCAGCAACCCCGGTGGGGGGCCGTCGGACGAGCAGTACTTC
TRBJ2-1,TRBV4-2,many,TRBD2,CASSQGAGGTYNEQFF,TGTGCCAGCAGCCAAGGCGCGGGGGGAACCTACAATGAGCAGTTCTTC
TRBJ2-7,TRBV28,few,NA,CASKGARGSYEQYF,TGTGCCAGCAAGGGTGCCAGGGGTTCCTACGAGCAGTACTTC
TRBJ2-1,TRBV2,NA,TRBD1,CASSGGRGPYNEQFF,TGTGCCAGCAGTGGTGGCAGGGGGCCCTACAATGAGCAGTTCTTC
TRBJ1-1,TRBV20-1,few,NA,CSATPGPPGTEAFF,TGCAGTGCTACCCCCGGGCCCCCCGGCACTGAAGCTTTCTTT
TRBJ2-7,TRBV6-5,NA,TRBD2,CASSFYGTSGGSYEQYF,TGTGCCAGCAGTTTTTACGGGACTAGCGGGGGATCCTACGAGCAGTACTTC
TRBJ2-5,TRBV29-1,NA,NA,CSGGLSEETQYF,TGCAGCGGGGGACTGTCTGAGGAGACCCAGTACTTC
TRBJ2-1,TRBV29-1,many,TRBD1,CSVAPGQRDEQFF,TGCAGCGTGGCACCGGGACAGAGGGATGAGCAGTTCTTC
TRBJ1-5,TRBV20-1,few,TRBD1,CSARGPGQGDQPQHF,TGCAGTGCTAGAGGTCCGGGACAGGGCGATCAGCCCCAGCATTTT
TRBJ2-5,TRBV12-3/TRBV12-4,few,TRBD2,CASRGGKTQYF,TGTGCCAGCCGCGGGGGAAAGACCCAGTACTTC
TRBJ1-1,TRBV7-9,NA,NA,CASSRRVDTEAFF,TGTGCCAGCAGCCGGAGGGTCGACACTGAAGCTTTCTTT
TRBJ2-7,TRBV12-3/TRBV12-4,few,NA,CASSLSPGGLYEQYF,TGTGCCAGCAGTTTAAGTCCGGGGGGCCTCTACGAGCAGTACTTC
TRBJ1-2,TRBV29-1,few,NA,CSAEEGGRNYGYTF,TGCAGCGCTGAAGAAGGAGGCAGAAACTATGGCTACACCTTC
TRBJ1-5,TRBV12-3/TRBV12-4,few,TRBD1,CASRGTGGSNQPQHF,TGTGCCAGCAGGGGGACAGGGGGGAGCAATCAGCCCCAGCATTTT
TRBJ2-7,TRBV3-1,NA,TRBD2,CASSPRGSGGPYYEQYF,TGTGCCAGCAGCCCTCGGGGTAGCGGGGGACCCTACTACGAGCAGTACTTC
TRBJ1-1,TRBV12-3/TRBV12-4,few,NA,CASRIGGMNTEAFF,TGTGCCAGCAGAATTGGAGGGATGAACACTGAAGCTTTCTTT
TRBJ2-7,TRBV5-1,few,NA,CASSVGHRSSYEQYF,TGCGCCAGCAGCGTGGGACATAGGAGCTCCTACGAGCAGTACTTC
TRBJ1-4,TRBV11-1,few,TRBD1,CASSLSTGGDEKLFF,TGTGCCAGCAGCTTGTCTACAGGGGGCGACGAAAAACTGTTTTTT
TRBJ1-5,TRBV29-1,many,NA,CSVVRGWPQHF,TGCAGCGTTGTCCGGGGGTGGCCCCAGCATTTT
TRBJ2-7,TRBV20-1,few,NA,CSARDPAGSTYEQYF,TGCAGTGCTAGAGATCCTGCAGGATCGACCTACGAGCAGTACTTC
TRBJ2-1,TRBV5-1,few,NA,CASSGWLRDGGPNEQFF,TGCGCCAGCAGCGGCTGGCTCCGGGATGGTGGGCCCAATGAGCAGTTCTTC